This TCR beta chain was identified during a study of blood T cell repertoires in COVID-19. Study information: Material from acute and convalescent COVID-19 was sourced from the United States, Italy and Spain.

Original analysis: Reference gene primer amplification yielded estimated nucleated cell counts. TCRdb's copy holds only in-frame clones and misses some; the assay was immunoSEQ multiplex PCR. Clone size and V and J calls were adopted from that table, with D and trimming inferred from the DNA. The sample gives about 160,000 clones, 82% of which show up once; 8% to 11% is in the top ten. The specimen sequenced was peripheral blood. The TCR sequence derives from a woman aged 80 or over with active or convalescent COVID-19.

This CDR3 is CASSPAGGDRYNSPLHF. CDR3 bases: TGTGCCAGCTCACCGGCGGGGGGAGACCGCTATAATTCACCCCTCCACTTT. V and J are TRBV18 and TRBJ1-6; possibly TRBD1 for D (5 bases). Germline CDR1 is KGHSH and CDR2 is LQKENI. The CDR3 is 17 amino acids. V lost 3 bases and J 3 bases, leaving 15 bases between the germline ends. Combining the CDR3 with reference TRBV18 and TRBJ1-6 gives the whole variable domain NAGVMQNPRHLVRRRGQEARLRCSPMKGHSHVYWYRQLPEEGLKFMVYLQKENIIDESGMPKERFSAEFPKEGPSILRIQQVVRGDSAAYFCASSPAGGDRYNSPLHFGNGTRLTVT.